This T cell receptor beta chain was identified during a study of control samples from healthy donors and cancer patients. Assay used: immunoSEQ multiplex PCR; TCRdb lists only in-frame clones, some missing. The data show about 410,000 clones, about 93% seen once. Germline CDR1 and CDR2: LNHDA and SQIVND (reference sequence). The CDR3 loop spans 14 amino acids. V was shortened by 3 bases and J by 5 bases, with 13 bases between the two germline ends. The receptor comes from a man aged 35 to 55 with head and neck cancer. Sequenced material: PBMCs. V is TRBV19 and J is TRBJ2-5; maybe TRBD2 (5 bases). Here the CDR3 DNA reads TGTGCCAGTAGTATCCCGGGAAGTGGGGAGACCCAGTACTTC. This codes for CASSIPGSGETQYF.